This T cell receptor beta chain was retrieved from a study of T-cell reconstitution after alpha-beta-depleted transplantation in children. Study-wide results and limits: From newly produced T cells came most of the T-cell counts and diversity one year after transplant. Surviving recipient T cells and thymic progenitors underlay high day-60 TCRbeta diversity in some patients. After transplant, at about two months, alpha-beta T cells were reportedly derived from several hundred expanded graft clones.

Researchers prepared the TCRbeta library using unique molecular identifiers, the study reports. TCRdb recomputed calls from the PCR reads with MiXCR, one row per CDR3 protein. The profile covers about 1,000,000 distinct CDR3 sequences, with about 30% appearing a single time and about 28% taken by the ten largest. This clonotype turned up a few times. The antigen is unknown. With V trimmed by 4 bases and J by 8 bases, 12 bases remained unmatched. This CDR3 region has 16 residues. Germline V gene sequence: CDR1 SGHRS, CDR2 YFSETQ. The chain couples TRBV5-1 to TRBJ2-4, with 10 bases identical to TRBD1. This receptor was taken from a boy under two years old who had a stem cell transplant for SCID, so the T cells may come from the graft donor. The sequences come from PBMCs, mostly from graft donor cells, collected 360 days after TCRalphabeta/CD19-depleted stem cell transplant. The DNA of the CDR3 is TGCGCCAGCAGCCCTAACCGGGACAGGGGACGGGACATTCAGTACTTC. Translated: CASSPNRDRGRDIQYF.